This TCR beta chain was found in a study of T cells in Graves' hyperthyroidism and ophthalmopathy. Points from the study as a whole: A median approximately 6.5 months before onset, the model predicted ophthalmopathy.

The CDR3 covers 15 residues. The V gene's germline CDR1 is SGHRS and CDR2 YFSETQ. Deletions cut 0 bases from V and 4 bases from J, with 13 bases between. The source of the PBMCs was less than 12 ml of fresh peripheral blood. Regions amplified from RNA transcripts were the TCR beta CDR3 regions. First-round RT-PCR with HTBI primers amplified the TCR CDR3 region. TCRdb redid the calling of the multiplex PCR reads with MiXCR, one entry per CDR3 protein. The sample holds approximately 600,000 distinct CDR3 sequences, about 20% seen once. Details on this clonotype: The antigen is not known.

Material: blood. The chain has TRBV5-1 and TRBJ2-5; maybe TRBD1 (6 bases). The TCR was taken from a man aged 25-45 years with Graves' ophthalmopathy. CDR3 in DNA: TGCGCCAGCAGCTTGGAGGACAGAAGGAGAGAGACCCAGTACTTC. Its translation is CASSLEDRRRETQYF. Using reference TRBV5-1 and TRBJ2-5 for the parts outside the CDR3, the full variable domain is KAGVTQTPRYLIKTRGQQVTLSCSPISGHRSVSWYQQTPGQGLQFLFEYFSETQRNKGNFPGRFSGRQFSNSRSEMNVSTLELGDSALYLCASSLEDRRRETQYFGPGTRLLVL.